This T cell receptor beta chain was sequenced in a study of blood T cells in healthy people across ages. With regard to this clonotype: Its antigen is not identified.

Study-wide results and limits: Age showed a roughly linear inverse relationship with TCR beta diversity per million T cells. The study regarded diversity estimates from one million T cells as underestimates.

Together with a sample-barcoded 5' primer, a J-beta primer mix was included in a second PCR lasting about 7 to 11 cycles. TCRdb redid the calling of the 5' RACE reads with MiXCR, one entry per CDR3 protein. The profile shows 1.4 million or so distinct CDR3 sequences, approximately 39% of them singletons. This clonotype was sampled from a woman aged 18-30 years in good health. The specimen sequenced was blood.

The CDR3 DNA sequence: TGTGCTAGTGGTGCTAGCGGGGGCCTCTTAACGGAGCTGTTTTTT. It yields the protein CASGASGGLLTELFF. The chain joins TRBV12-5 to TRBJ2-2; 10 bases align to TRBD2. The CDR3 is 15 amino acids. V dropped 5 bases and J dropped 10; count of bases not matched to a gene: 10. Looked up from germline, CDR1 is LGHNT and CDR2 is FRNRAP.